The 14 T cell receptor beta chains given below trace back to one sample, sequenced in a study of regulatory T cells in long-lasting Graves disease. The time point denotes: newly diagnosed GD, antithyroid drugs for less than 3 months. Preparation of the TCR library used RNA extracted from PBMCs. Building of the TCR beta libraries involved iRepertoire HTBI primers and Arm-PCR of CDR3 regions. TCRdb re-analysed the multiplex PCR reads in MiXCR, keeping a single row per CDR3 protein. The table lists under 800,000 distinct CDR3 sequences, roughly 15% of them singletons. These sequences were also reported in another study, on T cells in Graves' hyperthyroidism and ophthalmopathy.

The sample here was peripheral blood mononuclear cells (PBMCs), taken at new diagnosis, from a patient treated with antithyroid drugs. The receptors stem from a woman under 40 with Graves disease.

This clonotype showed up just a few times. The CDR3 loop is CASSRQTSGSSYEQYF. For the CDR3, the DNA is TGCGCCAGCAGCCGACAGACTAGCGGGAGCTCCTACGAGCAGTACTTC. This rearrangement joins TRBV4-1 to TRBJ2-7; 12 bases are shared with TRBD2. Germline-derived CDR1 and CDR2 are MGHRA and YSYEKL. J was trimmed by 0 bases and V by 4 bases; bases with no gene match: 4. The CDR3 has 16 amino acids.

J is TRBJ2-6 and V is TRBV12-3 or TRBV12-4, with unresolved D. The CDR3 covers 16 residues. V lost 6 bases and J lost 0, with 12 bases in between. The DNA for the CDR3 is TGTGCCAGCAGAGATCTCATGGGCTCTGGGGCCAACGTCCTGACTTTC. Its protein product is CASRDLMGSGANVLTF.

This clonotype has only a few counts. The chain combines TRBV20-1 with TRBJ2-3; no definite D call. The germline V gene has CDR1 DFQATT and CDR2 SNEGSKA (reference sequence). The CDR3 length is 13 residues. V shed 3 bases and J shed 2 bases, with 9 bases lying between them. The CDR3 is CSASKSLTDTQYF. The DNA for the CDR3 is TGCAGTGCTAGTAAATCACTCACAGATACGCAGTATTTT.

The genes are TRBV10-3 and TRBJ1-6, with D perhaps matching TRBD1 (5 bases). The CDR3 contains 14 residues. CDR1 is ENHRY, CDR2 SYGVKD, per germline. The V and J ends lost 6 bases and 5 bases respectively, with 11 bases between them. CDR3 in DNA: TGTGCCATCAGCGGGACGGTAGATAATTCACCCCTCCACTTT. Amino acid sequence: CAISGTVDNSPLHF.

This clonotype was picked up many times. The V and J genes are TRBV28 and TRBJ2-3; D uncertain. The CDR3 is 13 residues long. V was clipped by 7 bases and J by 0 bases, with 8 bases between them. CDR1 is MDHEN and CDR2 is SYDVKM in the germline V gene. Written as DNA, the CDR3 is TGTGCCAGCAACCCCCCAAGCACAGATACGCAGTATTTT. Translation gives CASNPPSTDTQYF.

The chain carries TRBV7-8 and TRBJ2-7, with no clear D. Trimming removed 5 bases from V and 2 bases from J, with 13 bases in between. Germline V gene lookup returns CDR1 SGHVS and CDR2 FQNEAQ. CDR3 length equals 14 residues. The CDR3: CASSPLDRAYEQYF. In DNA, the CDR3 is TGTGCCAGCAGCCCCCTGGACCGAGCCTACGAGCAGTACTTC.

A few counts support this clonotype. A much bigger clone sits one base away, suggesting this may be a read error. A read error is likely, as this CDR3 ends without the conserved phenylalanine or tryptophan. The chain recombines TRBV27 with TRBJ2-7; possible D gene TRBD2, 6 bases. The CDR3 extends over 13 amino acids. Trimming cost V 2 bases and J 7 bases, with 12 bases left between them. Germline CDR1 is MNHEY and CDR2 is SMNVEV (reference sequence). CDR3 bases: TGTGCCAGCAGTTTACTAGCGCTCCGGGAGCAGTACTCC. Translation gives CASSLLALREQYS.

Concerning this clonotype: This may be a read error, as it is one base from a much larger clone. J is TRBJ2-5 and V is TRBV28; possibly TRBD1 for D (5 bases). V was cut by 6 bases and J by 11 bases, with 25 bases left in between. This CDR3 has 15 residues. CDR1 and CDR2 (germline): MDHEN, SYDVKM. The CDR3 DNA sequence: TGTGCCAGCAGGAGGACACCTCCTCCGTACAATGAGCAGTACTTC. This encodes CASRRTPPPYNEQYF.

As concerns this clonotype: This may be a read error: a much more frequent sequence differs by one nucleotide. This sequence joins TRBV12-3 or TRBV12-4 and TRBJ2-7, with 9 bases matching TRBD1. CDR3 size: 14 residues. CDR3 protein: CASTPGQGAYEEYF. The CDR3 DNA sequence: TGTGCCAGCACCCCGGGACAGGGTGCCTACGAGGAGTACTTC.

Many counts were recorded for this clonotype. The CDR3 here is CATSDPGLAGAQETQYF. The CDR3 DNA follows: TGTGCCACCAGTGACCCCGGGCTAGCGGGAGCACAAGAGACCCAGTACTTC. The rearrangement joins TRBV24-1 to TRBJ2-5, with 10 bases aligning to TRBD2. This CDR3 is 17 amino acids long. Germline V gene lookup returns CDR1 KGHDR and CDR2 SFDVKD. J was trimmed by 2 bases and V by 4 bases; bases with no gene match: 9.

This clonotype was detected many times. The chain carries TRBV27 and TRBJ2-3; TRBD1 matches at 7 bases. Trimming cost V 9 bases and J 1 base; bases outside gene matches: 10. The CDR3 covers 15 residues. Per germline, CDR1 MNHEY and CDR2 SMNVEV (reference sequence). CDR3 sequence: CASSESGTGTDTQYF. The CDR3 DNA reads TGTGCCAGTTCAGAATCCGGGACAGGCACAGATACGCAGTATTTT.

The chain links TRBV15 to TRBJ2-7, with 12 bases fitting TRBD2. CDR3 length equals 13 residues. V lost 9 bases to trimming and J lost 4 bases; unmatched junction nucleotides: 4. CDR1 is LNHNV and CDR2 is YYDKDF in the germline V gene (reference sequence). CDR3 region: CATRLAGAYEQYF. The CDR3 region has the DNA TGTGCCACTAGACTAGCGGGAGCTTACGAGCAGTACTTC.

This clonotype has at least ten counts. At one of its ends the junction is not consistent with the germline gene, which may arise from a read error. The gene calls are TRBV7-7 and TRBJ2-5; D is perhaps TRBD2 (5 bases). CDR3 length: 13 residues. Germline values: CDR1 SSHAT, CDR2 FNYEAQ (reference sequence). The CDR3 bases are TGTGCTAGCAGCAAACTAGTGGTTGAGACCCAGTACTTC. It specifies CASSKLVVETQYF.

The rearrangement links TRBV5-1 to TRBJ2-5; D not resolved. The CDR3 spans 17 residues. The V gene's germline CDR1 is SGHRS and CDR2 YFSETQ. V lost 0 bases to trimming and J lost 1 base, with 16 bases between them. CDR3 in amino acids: CASSLGVTTASQETQYF. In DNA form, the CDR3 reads TGCGCCAGCAGCTTGGGGGTGACAACAGCTTCCCAAGAGACCCAGTACTTC.